The entry below gives a single T cell receptor (beta chain) sequence along with its context. Antigen specificity is unknown. The CDR3 is 15 residues long. Germline V gives CDR1 SGHRS, CDR2 YFSETQ. V was cut by 0 bases and J by 9 bases, with 13 bases left in between. The data were obtained in a study of cytomegalovirus exposure and HLA in healthy donors. Whole-study context: It was reported in a later analysis that the 100 to 150 validation repertoires used the same platform as the 666 first-cohort repertoires. Whole-study results and caveats: First-cohort TCR clusters were later found to tend to co-occur in the approximately 110 validation repertoires. Among TCR beta chains, those listed as cytomegalovirus-associated numbered more than 150.

This table comes from immunoSEQ multiplex PCR, and its TCRdb copy is limited to in-frame clones, with some not included. The profile shows 130,000 or so clones, 89% of them singletons. The sequenced sample consisted of PBMCs. The V and J genes are TRBV5-1 and TRBJ1-6; the D is unclear. The source of this sequence is a man aged 25 to 40 in good health and CMV-seronegative. The CDR3 DNA reads TGCGCCAGCAGCTTGGAGGGTGCCGAGGGTTCACCCCTCCACTTT. Translation gives CASSLEGAEGSPLHF.